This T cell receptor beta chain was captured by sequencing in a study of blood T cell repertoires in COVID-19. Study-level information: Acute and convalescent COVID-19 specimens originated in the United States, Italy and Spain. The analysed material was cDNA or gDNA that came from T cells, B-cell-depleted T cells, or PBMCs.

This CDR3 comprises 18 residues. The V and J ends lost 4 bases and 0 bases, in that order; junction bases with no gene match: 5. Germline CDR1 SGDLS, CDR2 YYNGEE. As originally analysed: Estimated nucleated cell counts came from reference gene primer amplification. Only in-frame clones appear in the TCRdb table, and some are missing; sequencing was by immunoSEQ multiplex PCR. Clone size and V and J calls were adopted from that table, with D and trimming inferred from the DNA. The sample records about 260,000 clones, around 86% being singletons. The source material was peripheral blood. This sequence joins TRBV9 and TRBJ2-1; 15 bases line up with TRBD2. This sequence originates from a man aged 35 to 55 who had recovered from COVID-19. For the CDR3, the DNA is TGTGCCAGCAGCCCGCGGACTAGCGGGGGGGCCTCCTACAATGAGCAGTTCTTC. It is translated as CASSPRTSGGASYNEQFF.